This T cell receptor beta chain came from a study of blood T cell repertoires in COVID-19. At the level of the study: Nucleic acid was either cDNA or gDNA, and it came from T cells, B-cell-depleted T cells, or PBMCs.

Authors' methods: By means of reference gene primer amplification, nucleated cell counts were estimated. The repertoire was sequenced with immunoSEQ multiplex PCR; TCRdb's copy has only in-frame clones and lacks some. From that table come the V and J calls and clone size; the DNA was used to work out D and trimming. The data hold a few hundred thousand clones, with roughly 86% observed a single time. Germline V gene lookup returns CDR1 SGHRS and CDR2 YFSETQ. The CDR3 is 17 residues long. V shed 4 bases and J 0 bases; nucleotides not matched to a gene: 9. Participants were aged about 18 to 89 years, lived in around 22 US areas, and enrolled virtually.

The V and J genes are TRBV5-1 and TRBJ2-7; 11 bases map to TRBD2. The source is a woman younger than 45 who had recovered from COVID-19. Specimen: PBMCs or T cells enriched from blood (not recorded which). CDR3 in DNA: TGCGCCAGCAGCCCAACGGGACTAGCGGACAGCTCCTACGAGCAGTACTTC. As protein: CASSPTGLADSSYEQYF.